The 12 T cell receptor beta chains reported below all come from one sample, sequenced in a study of T cell repertoires in cytomegalovirus infection. One entry per CDR3 protein, called by TCRdb with MiXCR from the reads. In the table there are 250,000 or so distinct CDR3 sequences, approximately 9.1% of which are singletons. Sequencing used PBMCs. Receptors originate from a human donor in good health (CMV status not recorded). Some clones in this sample may be carry-over from other donors' samples.

The CDR3 nucleotides are TGTGCCAGCTCACCCAGAACCGGGACAGGGTTAAACACCGGGGAGCTGTTTTTT. It translates to CASSPRTGTGLNTGELFF. The chain employs TRBV18 and TRBJ2-2; 9 bases are a match to TRBD1. This CDR3 comprises 18 residues. Germline V gene data show CDR1 as KGHSH and CDR2 as LQKENI. With 3 bases clipped from V and 2 bases from J, the junction kept 10 bases outside the gene matches.

This clonotype was counted ten times or more. The chain employs TRBV7-8 and TRBJ1-1; maybe TRBD1 (5 bases). The CDR3 is 13 amino acids. The germline V gene encodes CDR1 SGHVS and CDR2 FQNEAQ. V was cut by 5 bases and J by 10 bases, with 17 bases left in between. CDR3 in DNA: TGTGCCAGCAGCCCCGGGAGGCTAAGGGGAGCTTTCTTT. Its translation: CASSPGRLRGAFF.

The sample holds many counts of this clonotype. The chain has TRBV10-3 and TRBJ1-6; TRBD1 might be the D (5 bases). The CDR3 loop spans 13 amino acids. The germline gives CDR1 ENHRY, CDR2 SYGVKD. V was shortened by 8 bases and J by 7 bases, with 12 bases between the two germline ends. CDR3 residues: CAIGGRWNSPLHF. The CDR3 region has the DNA TGTGCCATCGGGGGACGGTGGAATTCACCCCTCCACTTT.

This clonotype has more than one count but fewer than ten. This sequence joins TRBV7-9 and TRBJ2-1, with a weak D call TRBD2 (5 bases). Germline CDR1 SEHNR, CDR2 FQNEAQ (reference sequence). V lost 9 bases and J lost 8, with 23 bases in between. The CDR3 consists of 15 residues. The CDR3 loop reads CASPPERELTYEQFF. In nucleotides, the CDR3 is TGTGCCAGTCCCCCAGAGAGGGAGCTTACCTATGAGCAGTTCTTC.

This clonotype was detected a few times. The chain links TRBV12-3 or TRBV12-4 to TRBJ1-2; the match to TRBD1 covers 7 bases. The CDR3 runs to 15 residues. V was clipped by 6 bases and J by 2 bases; unmatched bases: 9. This chain's CDR3 is CASRKLTGSNYGYTF. The CDR3 DNA sequence: TGTGCCAGCAGAAAACTGACAGGGTCAAACTATGGCTACACCTTC.

This clonotype was seen many times. The chain joins TRBV7-2 to TRBJ2-7; TRBD2 aligns across 9 bases. The CDR3 extends over 20 amino acids. The germline V gene encodes CDR1 SGHTA and CDR2 FQGNSA. Trimming removed 5 bases from V and 2 bases from J; junction bases left unmatched: 22. Written as DNA, the CDR3 is TGTGCCAGCAGCCCAAGAACTTCCGGGACTAGCAACATTCTTCCCTACGAGCAGTACTTC. Encoded protein: CASSPRTSGTSNILPYEQYF.

This clonotype came up many times. The chain carries TRBV7-2 and TRBJ2-1; D is undetermined. CDR3 size: 13 residues. Trimming left V 2 bases short and J 5 bases short, with 7 bases between. CDR1 is SGHTA, CDR2 FQGNSA, per germline. CDR3 protein: CASSLRQNNEQFF. CDR3 bases: TGTGCCAGCAGCTTACGCCAGAACAATGAGCAGTTCTTC.

This clonotype has at least ten counts. This chain links TRBV7-9 with TRBJ2-3, with 8 bases that match TRBD1. The length of the CDR3 is 15 residues. Germline V gives CDR1 SEHNR, CDR2 FQNEAQ (reference sequence). V was clipped by 4 bases and J by 2 bases; unmatched bases: 5. CDR3 in amino acids: CASSSGQGTTDTQYF. The CDR3 DNA sequence: TGTGCCAGCAGCTCCGGACAGGGAACCACAGATACGCAGTATTTT.

This clonotype was picked up many times. The chain recombines TRBV4-2 with TRBJ1-5; D gene uncertain. This CDR3 has 17 amino acids. CDR1 LGHNA and CDR2 YNFKEQ come from the germline V gene. V dropped 2 bases and J dropped 2 bases, with 16 bases sitting between them. CDR3 in DNA: TGTGCCAGCAGCCAATACCCTTCCCAATGGGGCAATCAGCCCCAGCATTTT. It yields the protein CASSQYPSQWGNQPQHF.

This clonotype showed up just a few times. The rearrangement links TRBV5-4 to TRBJ1-2, with 12 bases identical to TRBD1. Germline trimming cut 9 bases from V and 3 bases from J; bases unmatched to any gene: 9. From germline, CDR1 is SGHNT and CDR2 YYREEE (reference sequence). The CDR3 is 15 amino acids. The CDR3 sequence: CAIGTGGDSDYGYTF. The CDR3 coding sequence is TGTGCCATCGGGACAGGGGGCGACTCGGACTATGGCTACACCTTC.

The chain employs TRBV7-9 and TRBJ2-5; no clear D. CDR3 length equals 14 residues. From germline, CDR1 is SEHNR and CDR2 FQNEAQ (reference sequence). With 4 bases removed from V and 3 bases from J, the gap between germline ends came to 12 bases. The CDR3 region has the DNA TGTGCCAGCAGCTACTCATTGGATAAAGAGACCCAGTACTTC. This sequence encodes CASSYSLDKETQYF.

In this sample, this clonotype turned up many times. The chain has TRBV7-2 and TRBJ2-4; D is undetermined. Trimming removed 4 bases from V and 0 bases from J, with 16 bases in between. This CDR3 has 17 residues. The germline V gene has CDR1 SGHTA and CDR2 FQGNSA. The CDR3 reads CASSSTGGRLAKNIQYF. The CDR3 coding sequence is TGTGCCAGCAGCTCGACTGGCGGACGGCTAGCCAAAAACATTCAGTACTTC.